This T cell receptor (beta chain) was recorded in a study of Ad26.COV2.S vaccination and SARS-CoV-2 variants. Study overall: Once, or twice with 56 days between doses, Ad26.COV2.S was given intramuscularly.

With 0 bases removed from V and 5 bases from J, the gap between germline ends came to 14 bases. The CDR3 is 15 amino acids. CDR1 and CDR2 from the germline V gene are SGHDT and YYEEEE. This clone was recorded once. Its antigen is not known. General study points: While placebo recipients had lower spike-specific TCR breadth, vaccine recipients had more. Assessments of TCR breadth and depth may have underestimated the total T cell responses.

Only in-frame clones appear in the TCRdb table, and some are missing; sequencing was by immunoSEQ multiplex PCR. There are some 340,000 clones in the sample; roughly 84% occur only once, and more than 1.5% lies in the top ten. The treatment here: some 19 received Ad26.COV2.S at low or high dose, single or two shots; about 5 received placebo; per-sample allocation not given. The investigators took samples on day 63 after the first vaccine or placebo injection. V gene TRBV5-6 combines with J gene TRBJ1-1; D uncertain. This TCR was sampled from a person between 18 and 60 years old who received the Ad26.COV2.S COVID-19 vaccine or a placebo. The sequencing here drew on peripheral blood, taken in a trial of Ad26.COV2.S vaccine versus placebo. Written as DNA, the CDR3 is TGTGCCAGCAGCTTGGCCCTCAGGCCGAGGACTGAAGCTTTCTTT. It is translated as CASSLALRPRTEAFF. Full variable domain (rest looked up from reference TRBV5-6 and TRBJ1-1): DAGVTQSPTHLIKTRGQQVTLRCSPKSGHDTVSWYQQALGQGPQFIFQYYEEEERQRGNFPDRFSGHQFPNYSSELNVNALLLGDSALYLCASSLALRPRTEAFFGQGTRLTVV.